This is a list of T cell receptor beta chains from one sample in a study of cytomegalovirus exposure and HLA in healthy donors. Measured with immunoSEQ multiplex PCR; TCRdb has only the in-frame clones, and not every one. The sample yields some 84,000 clones, less than 80% seen once. The specimen was PBMCs. Every receptor here comes from a woman in her thirties or forties in good health and CMV-seropositive. Both conserved end residues are part of each CDR3.

TRBV4-3 CASSQGKGGSEAFF
TRBV27 CASSLRRVSPGTDTQYF
TRBV28 CASSLGTTGGRQPQHF
TRBV6-4 CASSDREGKAFF
TRBV28 CASSYIAGRQFF
TRBV5-1 CASSPPGLAGGSNEQFF
TRBV30 CAWRGLGYTF
TRBV2 CASIGPRGLSNQPQHF
TRBV11-3 CASSLGGSGNIQYF
TRBV27 CASSLFGRVGGYTF
TRBV7-7 CASSSGPSGGEEETQYF
TRBV27 CASSFIQGVQETQYF
TRBV28 CASSLRGATDTQYF
TRBV28 CATRIGGGLYEQYF
TRBV5-1 CASSLDGIYTYEQYF
TRBV2 CASTNIQDSWMTSGRAQFF
TRBV4-3 CASSHIGGSRLGELFF
TRBV6-6 CASSSLRSNEQFF
TRBV6-5 CASSSGQGTEKLFF
TRBV6-5 CASSSTGRRQPQHF
TRBV6-5 CASSYANGGGYTF
TRBV28 CASGGQYGYTF
TRBV28 CASTPGRLYEQFF
TRBV4-2 CASSQDASGRAIDTQYF
TRBV30 CAWIAKGAHGAFF
TRBV14 CASSQVDTLNYGYTF
TRBV28 CASSLSSARRSTEAFF
TRBV11-2 CASSQGGLYGYTF
TRBV5-1 CASSLTSGNEQFF
TRBV11-1 CASSSPGSRVNEQFF
TRBV2 CASREQGANNSPLHF
TRBV9 CASIFGQGGQPQHF
TRBV5-1 CASSSQGRYEKLFF
TRBV29-1 CSVELPGNEQYF
TRBV5-6 CASSLDENNEQFF
TRBV28 CATSTGPDTQYF
TRBV5-1 CASSLSGTVQETQYF
TRBV28 CASSLSGRPARLNTEAFF
TRBV29-1 CSVETGGTQYF
TRBV6-1 CASSLSGSSSYEQYF
TRBV29-1 CSVLPSGLSEAFF
TRBV7-9 CASSQGGGRGEQFF
TRBV6-5 CASSYSSRVNTGELFF
TRBV6-6 CAYGTGERNQPQHF
TRBV28 CASSVDGGGTEAFF
TRBV6-5 CASSFNRGAEAFF
TRBV6-4 CASSPAPGYYGYTF
TRBV9 CASSVGGLSYGYTF
TRBV5-4 CASSSGLPNTEAFF
TRBV5-4 CASSLRLAGSPYEQYF
TRBV11-1 CASTLSGGLNTEAFF
TRBV7-2 CASSSSGTSSYEQYF
TRBV7-3 CASSPSPGTDTQYF
TRBV27 CASSRPYTSGRGTYEQYF
TRBV7-9 CASKGPSGSGYGYTF